The T cell receptor beta chain under discussion was sequenced for a study of T cells in Graves' hyperthyroidism and ophthalmopathy. It was RNA transcripts that yielded the amplified TCR beta CDR3 regions. The TCR CDR3 first-round RT-PCR relied on the HTBI primer set. TCRdb recomputed calls from the multiplex PCR reads with MiXCR, one row per CDR3 protein. Here the sample spans 480,000 or so distinct CDR3 sequences, around 15% being singletons. The table lists this clonotype with many counts. V dropped 1 base and J dropped 5; count of bases not matched to a gene: 9. In germline, CDR1 is SGHAT, CDR2 FQNNGV. The CDR3 totals 16 residues.

The chain recombines TRBV11-2 with TRBJ2-3, with 7 bases matching TRBD2. What was sequenced was blood. This TCR was sampled from a woman aged 18 to 35 with Graves' hyperthyroidism. The CDR3 protein is CASSLVLGLGEDTQYF. The CDR3 region has the DNA TGTGCCAGCAGCTTAGTTCTAGGACTAGGGGAAGATACGCAGTATTTT.